Shown below are 10 T cell receptor beta chains from a single sample sequenced in a study of blood T cell repertoires in COVID-19. Libraries were prepared by immunoSEQ multiplex PCR; TCRdb keeps only in-frame clonotypes and omits some of them. This sample carries about 200,000 clones, more than 75% of them seen once, and the ten largest clones take 5% to 7%. Sample: PBMCs or T cells enriched from blood (not recorded which). All receptors derive from a man aged 35-49 years with acute COVID-19.

The chain combines TRBV2 with TRBJ2-6; D may be TRBD1 (5 bases). V was cut by 3 bases and J by 0 bases, with 15 bases left in between. This CDR3 contains 18 residues. Germline loops: CDR1 SNHLY, CDR2 FYNNEI. For the CDR3, the DNA is TGTGCCAGCAGTGAGACAGAGTTAGCCCCCTCTGGGGCCAACGTCCTGACTTTC. Its translation is CASSETELAPSGANVLTF.

The chain employs TRBV20-1 and TRBJ2-7, with a weak D call TRBD2 (6 bases). Trimming shortened V by 3 bases and J by 5 bases, and 17 bases separated the two germline ends. Germline values: CDR1 DFQATT, CDR2 SNEGSKA (reference sequence). This CDR3 contains 14 residues. CDR3 protein: CSASRTTRGNEQYF. Here the CDR3 DNA reads TGCAGTGCTAGTCGGACTACCCGGGGGAACGAGCAGTACTTC.

The rearrangement uses TRBV10-1 and TRBJ2-7; TRBD1 matches at 9 bases. Germline CDR1 is WNHNN and CDR2 is SYGVQD (reference sequence). V gave up 6 bases and J gave up 5 bases; unmatched junction bases: 5. CDR3 length: 13 amino acids. The DNA for the CDR3 is TGCGCCAGCAGCGGGGACAGGGTGGACGAGCAGTACTTC. Translating it yields CASSGDRVDEQYF.

This rearrangement joins TRBV28 to TRBJ1-3; possibly TRBD1 for D (6 bases). V was pared by 5 bases and J by 2 bases, with 10 bases between. CDR1 MDHEN and CDR2 SYDVKM come from the germline V gene. This CDR3 comprises 14 residues. This CDR3 reads CASSPDSTGNTIYF. The CDR3 DNA sequence: TGTGCCAGCAGTCCGGACAGTACTGGAAACACCATATATTTT.

This clone showed up just once. J is TRBJ2-1 and V is TRBV10-1; D perhaps matches TRBD2 (6 bases). This CDR3 spans 16 amino acids. CDR1 WNHNN and CDR2 SYGVQD come from the germline V gene (reference sequence). Trimming left V 2 bases short and J 4 bases short, with 15 bases between. The CDR3 loop is CASSERDSGPYNEQFF. DNA for the CDR3: TGCGCCAGCAGTGAGCGGGATAGCGGCCCATACAATGAGCAGTTCTTC.

CDR3 region: CVTTSSTDTQYF. CDR3 DNA: TGTGTCACGACTAGCAGCACAGATACGCAGTATTTT. This chain joins TRBV28 and TRBJ2-3; TRBD2 matches 7 bases. The CDR3 is 12 residues long. The germline CDR1 and CDR2 sequences are MDHEN and SYDVKM.

The chain combines TRBV6-5 with TRBJ2-5; D remains ambiguous. The V end was cut by 5 bases, the J end by 4 bases, with 8 bases between. Germline CDR1 reads MNHEY; CDR2 reads SVGAGI. The CDR3 loop spans 12 amino acids. The CDR3 protein is CASSQTGETQYF. The CDR3 DNA is TGTGCCAGCAGTCAGACGGGAGAGACCCAGTACTTC.

The DNA of the CDR3 is TGTGCCAGCAGTTCAGGGACAGAAGCTTTCCCCCAGTACTTC. It yields the protein CASSSGTEAFPQYF. This chain joins TRBV27 and TRBJ2-5, with 7 bases that match TRBD1. Trimming at V came to 4 bases and at J to 9 bases, leaving 11 bases not matched to a gene. CDR3 length: 14 residues. Germline-derived CDR1 and CDR2 are MNHEY and SMNVEV (reference sequence).

CDR3 nucleotides: TGTGCCAGCAGTCCAACAGGGGATTCCGGGACAGCATACGAGCAGTACTTC. Its translation: CASSPTGDSGTAYEQYF. The chain links TRBV28 to TRBJ2-7, with 7 bases fitting TRBD1. The germline V gene has CDR1 MDHEN and CDR2 SYDVKM. With V trimmed by 5 bases and J by 4 bases, 17 bases remained unmatched. The CDR3 loop spans 17 amino acids.

V usage is TRBV28 and J usage is TRBJ2-2; 7 bases map to TRBD2. V was clipped by 6 bases and J by 4 bases; unmatched bases: 2. Germline V gene data show CDR1 as MDHEN and CDR2 as SYDVKM. This CDR3 spans 13 amino acids. For the CDR3, the DNA is TGTGCCAGCAGCCTAGCGGCCACCGGGGAGCTGTTTTTT. It is translated as CASSLAATGELFF.